The TCR beta chain under discussion was sequenced for a study of T cell responses to AZD1222 COVID-19 vaccine. Note on this clone: The antigen is undetermined.

Study observations and caveats: White British people made up most donors, females outnumbered males, and clonal diversity was possibly underestimated.

Some clones are missing from TCRdb's copy, which holds only in-frame ones; the method was immunoSEQ multiplex PCR. The profile shows about 130,000 clones, 90% to 95% of them singletons. Germline CDR1 and CDR2: SGHVS and FNYEAQ. V dropped 5 bases and J dropped 1; count of bases not matched to a gene: 6. The CDR3 loop spans 15 amino acids. V is TRBV7-6 and J is TRBJ2-7; 9 bases line up with TRBD2. The specimen comprised peripheral blood, sampled on day 0 of AZD1222 vaccination. This sequence was found in an adult in good health. The CDR3 DNA reads TGTGCCAGCAGCGGCGGGGGGGACGGTTCCTACGAGCAGTACTTC. Amino acids: CASSGGGDGSYEQYF.